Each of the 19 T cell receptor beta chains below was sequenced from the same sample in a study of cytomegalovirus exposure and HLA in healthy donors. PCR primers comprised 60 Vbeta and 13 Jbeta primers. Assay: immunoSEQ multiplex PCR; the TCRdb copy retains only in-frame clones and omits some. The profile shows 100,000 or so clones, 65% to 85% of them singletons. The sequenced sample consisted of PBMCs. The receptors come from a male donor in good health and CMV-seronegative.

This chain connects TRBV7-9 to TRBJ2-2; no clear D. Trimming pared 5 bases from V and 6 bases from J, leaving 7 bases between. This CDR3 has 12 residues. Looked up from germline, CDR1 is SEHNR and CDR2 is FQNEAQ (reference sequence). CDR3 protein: CASSHSAGELFF. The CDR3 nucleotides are TGTGCCAGCAGCCACTCGGCCGGGGAGCTGTTTTTT.

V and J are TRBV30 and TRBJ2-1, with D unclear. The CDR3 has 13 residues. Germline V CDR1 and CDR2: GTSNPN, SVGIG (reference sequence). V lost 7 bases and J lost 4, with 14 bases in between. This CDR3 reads CASLITGYNEQFF. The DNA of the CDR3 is TGTGCCTCCCTAATTACCGGGTACAATGAGCAGTTCTTC.

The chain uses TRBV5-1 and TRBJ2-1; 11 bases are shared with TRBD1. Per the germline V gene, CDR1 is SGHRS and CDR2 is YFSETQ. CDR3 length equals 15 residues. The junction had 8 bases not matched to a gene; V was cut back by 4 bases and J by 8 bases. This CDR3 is CASSIGQGAGDEQFF. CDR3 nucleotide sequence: TGCGCCAGCAGCATCGGACAGGGGGCAGGCGATGAGCAGTTCTTC.

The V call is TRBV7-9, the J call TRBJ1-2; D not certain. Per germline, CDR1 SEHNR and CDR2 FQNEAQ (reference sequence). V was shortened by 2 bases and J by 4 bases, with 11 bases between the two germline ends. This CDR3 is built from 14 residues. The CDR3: CASSLSQRTYGYTF. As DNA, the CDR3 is TGTGCCAGCAGCTTAAGTCAGCGAACCTATGGCTACACCTTC.

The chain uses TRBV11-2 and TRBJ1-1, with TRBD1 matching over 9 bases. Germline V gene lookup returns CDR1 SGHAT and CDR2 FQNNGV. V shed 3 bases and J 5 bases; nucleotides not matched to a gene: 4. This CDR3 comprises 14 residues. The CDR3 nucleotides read TGTGCCAGCAGCTTCCACAGGGGGCGAACTGAAGCTTTCTTT. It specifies CASSFHRGRTEAFF. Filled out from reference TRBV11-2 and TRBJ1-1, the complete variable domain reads EAGVAQSPRYKIIEKRQSVAFWCNPISGHATLYWYQQILGQGPKLLIQFQNNGVVDDSQLPKDRFSAERLKGVDSTLKIQPAKLEDSAVYLCASSFHRGRTEAFFGQGTRLTVV.

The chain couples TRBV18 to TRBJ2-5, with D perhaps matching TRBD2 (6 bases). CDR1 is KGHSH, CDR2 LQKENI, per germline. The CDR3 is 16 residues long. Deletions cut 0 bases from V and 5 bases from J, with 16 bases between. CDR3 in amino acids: CASSPPSGDVYETQYF. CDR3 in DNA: TGTGCCAGCTCACCACCTAGCGGCGATGTGTATGAGACCCAGTACTTC.

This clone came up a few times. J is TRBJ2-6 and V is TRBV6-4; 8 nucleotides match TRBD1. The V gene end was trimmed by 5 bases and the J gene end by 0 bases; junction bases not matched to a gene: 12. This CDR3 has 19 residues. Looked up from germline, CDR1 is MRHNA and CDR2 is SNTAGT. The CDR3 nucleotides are TGTGCCAGCAGTCCAGGACAGGGCCAAGCCCCCTCTGGGGCCAACGTCCTGACTTTC. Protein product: CASSPGQGQAPSGANVLTF.

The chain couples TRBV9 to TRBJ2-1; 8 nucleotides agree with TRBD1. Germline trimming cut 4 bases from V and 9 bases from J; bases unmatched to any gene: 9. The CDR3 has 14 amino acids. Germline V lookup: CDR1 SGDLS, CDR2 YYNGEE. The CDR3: CASSPTGGGGEQFF. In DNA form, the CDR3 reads TGTGCCAGCAGCCCCACAGGGGGTGGGGGTGAGCAGTTCTTC.

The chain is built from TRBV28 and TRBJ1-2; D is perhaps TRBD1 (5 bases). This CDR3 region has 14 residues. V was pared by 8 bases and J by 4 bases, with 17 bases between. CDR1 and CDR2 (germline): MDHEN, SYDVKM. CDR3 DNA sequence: TGTGCCAGCCTGCAGGGTTTGAGTGGCTATGGCTACACCTTC. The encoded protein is CASLQGLSGYGYTF.

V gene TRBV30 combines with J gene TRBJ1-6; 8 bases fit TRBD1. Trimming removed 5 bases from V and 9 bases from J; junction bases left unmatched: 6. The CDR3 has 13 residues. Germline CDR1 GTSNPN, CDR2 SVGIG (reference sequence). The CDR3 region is CAWSGQEVSPLHF. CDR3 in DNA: TGTGCCTGGTCGGGACAGGAAGTTTCACCCCTCCACTTT.

Here the CDR3 DNA reads TGTGCCATCAGGGGGGGGTGGTTCTATGGCTACACCTTC. Translation gives CAIRGGWFYGYTF. The J gene is TRBJ1-2, the V gene TRBV11-2; 7 positions match TRBD1. The germline V gene encodes CDR1 SGHAT and CDR2 FQNNGV. Trimming took 10 bases from V and 4 from J; bases not matched to a gene: 9. The CDR3 spans 13 residues.

The CDR3 loop is CASSLGLEGVNTEAFF. In nucleotides, the CDR3 is TGTGCCAGCAGCTTAGGGTTAGAGGGAGTGAACACTGAAGCTTTCTTT. The chain joins TRBV11-3 to TRBJ1-1; D remains ambiguous. The CDR3 is made up of 16 amino acids. V was clipped by 1 base and J by 0 bases, with 12 bases between them. Per germline, CDR1 SGHNT and CDR2 YENEEA.

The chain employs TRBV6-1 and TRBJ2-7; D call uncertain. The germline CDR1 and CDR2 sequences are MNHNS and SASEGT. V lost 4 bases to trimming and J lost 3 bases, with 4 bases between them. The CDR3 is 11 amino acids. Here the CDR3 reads CASSAVYEQYF. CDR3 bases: TGTGCCAGCAGTGCGGTCTACGAGCAGTACTTC.

The CDR3 protein is CASSARGRGDGYTF. In DNA, the CDR3 is TGTGCCAGCAGCGCCCGGGGACGCGGGGATGGCTACACCTTC. V is TRBV9 and J is TRBJ1-2; possible D gene TRBD1, 5 bases. The CDR3 covers 14 residues. V lost 3 bases, J lost 6 bases, and 15 bases lay in between. Germline CDR1 and CDR2: SGDLS and YYNGEE.

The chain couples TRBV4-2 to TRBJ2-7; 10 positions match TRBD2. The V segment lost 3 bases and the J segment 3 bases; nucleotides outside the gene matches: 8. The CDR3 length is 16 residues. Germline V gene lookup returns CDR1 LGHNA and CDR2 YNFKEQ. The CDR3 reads CASSQEVASGSYEQYF. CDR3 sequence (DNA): TGTGCCAGCAGCCAGGAGGTGGCTAGCGGGAGCTACGAGCAGTACTTC.

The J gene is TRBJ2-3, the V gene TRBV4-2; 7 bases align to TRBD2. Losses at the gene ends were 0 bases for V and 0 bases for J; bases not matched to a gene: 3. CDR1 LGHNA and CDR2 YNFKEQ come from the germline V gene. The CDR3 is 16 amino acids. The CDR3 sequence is CASSQEGRASTDTQYF. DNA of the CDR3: TGTGCCAGCAGCCAAGAGGGGAGGGCTAGCACAGATACGCAGTATTTT.

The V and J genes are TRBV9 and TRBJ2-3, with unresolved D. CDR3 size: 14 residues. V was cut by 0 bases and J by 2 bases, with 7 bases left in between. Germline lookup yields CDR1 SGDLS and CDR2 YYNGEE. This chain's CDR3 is CASSVDRSTDTQYF. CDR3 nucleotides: TGTGCCAGCAGCGTAGATCGGTCCACAGATACGCAGTATTTT.

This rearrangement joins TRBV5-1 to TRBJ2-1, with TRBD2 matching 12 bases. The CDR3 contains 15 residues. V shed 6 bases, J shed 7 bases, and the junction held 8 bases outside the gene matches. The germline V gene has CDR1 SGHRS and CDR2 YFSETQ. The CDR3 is CASTGGGLAGNEQFF. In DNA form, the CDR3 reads TGCGCCAGCACCGGGGGGGGACTAGCGGGTAATGAGCAGTTCTTC.

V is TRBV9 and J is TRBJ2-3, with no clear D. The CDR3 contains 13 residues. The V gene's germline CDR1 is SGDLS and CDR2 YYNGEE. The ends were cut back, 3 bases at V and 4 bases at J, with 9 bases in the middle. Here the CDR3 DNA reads TGTGCCAGCAGCGCACAGCAGGCAGATACGCAGTATTTT. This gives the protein CASSAQQADTQYF.